The sequence of this TCR beta chain was determined in a study of T cell responses to AZD1222 COVID-19 vaccine. In the case of this clone: Its cognate antigen is unknown.

Germline assignment: CDR1 MDHEN and CDR2 SYDVKM. The CDR3 runs to 15 residues. Trimming took off 6 bases at V and 3 bases at J, with 17 bases between the two ends. Study-wide points: Distributed over spike, vaccine-associated CD4 TCRs predominated at 160-218 and 743-854. Baseline antibody screening turned up just five to seven seropositive AZD1222 recipients.

TCRdb's table, derived via immunoSEQ multiplex PCR, lists solely in-frame clones and lacks some. Of tens of thousands of clones in the sample, over 70% were seen once. Some second doses came at about 4 weeks and others at about 12 weeks; these were pooled. The V call is TRBV28, the J call TRBJ1-1; D might be TRBD1 (6 bases). The clonotype was recovered from an adult who received the AZD1222 COVID-19 vaccine. The sequences come from peripheral blood, collected 28 days after the second AZD1222 dose. The CDR3 DNA sequence: TGTGCCAGCAGCTCCCCGGGGGCGCAGGACACTGAAGCTTTCTTT. Amino acid sequence: CASSSPGAQDTEAFF. The whole variable domain, remainder taken from reference TRBV28 and TRBJ1-1, is DVKVTQSSRYLVKRTGEKVFLECVQDMDHENMFWYRQDPGLGLRLIYFSYDVKMKEKGDIPEGYSVSREKKERFSLILESASTNQTSMYLCASSSPGAQDTEAFFGQGTRLTVV.